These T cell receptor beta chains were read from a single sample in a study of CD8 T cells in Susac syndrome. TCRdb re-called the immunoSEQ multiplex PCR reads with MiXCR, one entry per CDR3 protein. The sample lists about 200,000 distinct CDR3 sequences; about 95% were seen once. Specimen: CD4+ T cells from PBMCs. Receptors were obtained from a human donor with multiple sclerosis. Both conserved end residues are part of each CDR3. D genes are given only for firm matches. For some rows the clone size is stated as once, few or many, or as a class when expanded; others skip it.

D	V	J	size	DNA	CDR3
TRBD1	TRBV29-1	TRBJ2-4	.	TGCAGCGCTACCGGGACAGGGCACAACATTCAGTACTTC	CSATGTGHNIQYF
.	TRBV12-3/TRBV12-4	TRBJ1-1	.	TGTGCCAGCAGTTTGGTCCTCACTGAAGCTTTCTTT	CASSLVLTEAFF
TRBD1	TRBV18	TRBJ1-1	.	TGTGCCAGCTCATCACAGGGGGCGGGTGAAGCTTTCTTT	CASSSQGAGEAFF
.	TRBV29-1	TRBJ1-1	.	TGCAGCGTTGAAGGTCTCTTCACTGAAGCTTTCTTT	CSVEGLFTEAFF
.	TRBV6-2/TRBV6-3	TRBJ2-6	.	TGTGCCAGCGGGAATTCTGGGGCCAACGTCCTGACTTTC	CASGNSGANVLTF
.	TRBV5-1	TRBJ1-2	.	TGCGCCAGCAGCTTGGCTTCGCAGACGTCCCAAGACTACACCTTC	CASSLASQTSQDYTF
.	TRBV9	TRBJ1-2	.	TGTGCCAGCAGCGTAGAGGTTCGTAGTTATGGCTACACCTTC	CASSVEVRSYGYTF
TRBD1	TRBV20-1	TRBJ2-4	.	TGCAGTGCTAGCATAACCGGGACAGGGCTTACCTTAGCCAAAAACATTCAGTACTTC	CSASITGTGLTLAKNIQYF
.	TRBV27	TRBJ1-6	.	TGTGCCAGCAGCCAAAACCAGGGATACAATTCACCCCTCCACTTT	CASSQNQGYNSPLHF
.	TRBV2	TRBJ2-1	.	TGTGCCAGCAGCGCAGGCAGTGGGCAGTTCTTC	CASSAGSGQFF
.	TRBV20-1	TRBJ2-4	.	TGCAGTGCTAGAGATCTTGGTGGCCCAGCCAAAAACATTCAGTACTTC	CSARDLGGPAKNIQYF
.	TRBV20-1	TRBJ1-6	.	TGCAGTGCTAGAGGACAGGCCCAATCACCCCTCCACTTT	CSARGQAQSPLHF
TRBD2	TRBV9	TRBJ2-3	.	TGTGCCAGCAGCGCACAGGCGTCTAGCGGAAGCACAGATACGCAGTATTTT	CASSAQASSGSTDTQYF
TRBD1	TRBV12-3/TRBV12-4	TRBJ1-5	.	TGTGCCAGCAGTACCGGACAGGGTCGGCAGCCCCAGCATTTT	CASSTGQGRQPQHF
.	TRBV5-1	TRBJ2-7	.	TGCGCCAGCAGCTTGGAGGTGCCCTACGAGCAGTACTTC	CASSLEVPYEQYF
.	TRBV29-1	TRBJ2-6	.	TGCAGCGTTTCAGGGGCGCGCGGGGCCAACGTCCTGACTTTC	CSVSGARGANVLTF
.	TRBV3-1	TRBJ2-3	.	TGTGCCAGCAGCCCTCTAGCTCGGAAGGGGACAGATACGCAGTATTTT	CASSPLARKGTDTQYF
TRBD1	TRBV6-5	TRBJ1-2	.	TGTGCCAGCAGATTGCCGGGACAGGGATTATTTGGCTACACCTTC	CASRLPGQGLFGYTF
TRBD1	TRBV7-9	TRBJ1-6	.	TGTGCCGGGGATGGGACAGGGGTCTCACCCCTCCACTTT	CAGDGTGVSPLHF
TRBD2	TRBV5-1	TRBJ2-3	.	TGCGCCAGCAGCGGGGGGGACCGCACAGATACGCAGTATTTT	CASSGGDRTDTQYF
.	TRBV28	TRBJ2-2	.	TGTGCCAGCAGCCTCCTTAACACCGGGGAGCTGTTTTTT	CASSLLNTGELFF
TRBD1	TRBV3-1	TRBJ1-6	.	TGTGCCAGCAGCCGAAAGGGACAGGGAGATTCACCCCTCCACTTT	CASSRKGQGDSPLHF
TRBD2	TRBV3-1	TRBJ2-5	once	TGTGCCAGCAGCCAACTCTTTTTGCGGGGGGAACAAGAGACCCAGTACTTC	CASSQLFLRGEQETQYF
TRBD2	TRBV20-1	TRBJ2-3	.	TGCAGTGCTTTAGCGGGGGCAGATACGCAGTATTTT	CSALAGADTQYF
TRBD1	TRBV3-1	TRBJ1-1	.	TGTGCCAGCAGCCAGGTCGCAGGGGGGTTCGGGAACACTGAAGCTTTCTTT	CASSQVAGGFGNTEAFF
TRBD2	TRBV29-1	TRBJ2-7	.	TGCAGCGTGAGCGGGGGCGGTTACGAGCAGTACTTC	CSVSGGGYEQYF
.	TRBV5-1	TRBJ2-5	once	TGCGCCAGCAGCGTACTACTAGGGGGAGAGACCCAGTACTTC	CASSVLLGGETQYF
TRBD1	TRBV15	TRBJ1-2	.	TGTGCCACCAGCACGGACAGGACCTATGGCTACACCTTC	CATSTDRTYGYTF
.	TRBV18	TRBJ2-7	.	TGTGCCAGCTCACCACCAGGCTGGAACTCCTACGAGCAGTACTTC	CASSPPGWNSYEQYF
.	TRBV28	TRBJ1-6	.	TGTGCCAGCAGTCGTCGAGCAGTGTCTTCACCCCTCCACTTT	CASSRRAVSSPLHF
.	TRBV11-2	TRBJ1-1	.	TGTGCCAGCAGCTTCCAGCGGAACACTGAAGCTTTCTTT	CASSFQRNTEAFF
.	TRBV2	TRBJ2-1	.	TGTGCCAGCACCAAACTAGGGGGTGTAAATGAGCAGTTCTTC	CASTKLGGVNEQFF
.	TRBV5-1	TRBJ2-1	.	TGCGCCAGCAGCTTGGAGCACGGGGGCGGGAATGAGCAGTTCTTC	CASSLEHGGGNEQFF
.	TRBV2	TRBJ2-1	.	TGTGCCAGCGGAGAATACAATGAGCAGTTCTTC	CASGEYNEQFF
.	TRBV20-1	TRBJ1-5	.	TGCAGTGCTAGCAGGACTAGCAATCAGCCCCAGCATTTT	CSASRTSNQPQHF
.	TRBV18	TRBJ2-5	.	TGTGCCAGCTCACCACCTTCAGGAGGGGAAACCCAGTACTTC	CASSPPSGGETQYF
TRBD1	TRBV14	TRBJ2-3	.	TGTGCCAGCAGCCAAGCCGGGACAGTCAAGGGTACAGATACGCAGTATTTT	CASSQAGTVKGTDTQYF
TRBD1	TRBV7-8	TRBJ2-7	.	TGTGCCAGCAGCTTAGCCAGGGGGCTAATCGACGAGCAGTACTTC	CASSLARGLIDEQYF
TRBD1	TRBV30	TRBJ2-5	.	TGTGCCTGGAGTGCTCGGGACAGGGGATCAGAGACCCAGTACTTC	CAWSARDRGSETQYF
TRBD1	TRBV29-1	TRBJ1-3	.	TGCAGCGTTGAAAACAGGGGGTCTGGAAACACCATATATTTT	CSVENRGSGNTIYF
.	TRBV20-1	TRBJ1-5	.	TGCAGTGCTAGAGATGTGGAAGTTGGCCAGCCCCAGCATTTT	CSARDVEVGQPQHF
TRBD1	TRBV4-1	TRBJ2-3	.	TGCGCCAGCAGCCAAGTTTACAGGGGAAGCACAGATACGCAGTATTTT	CASSQVYRGSTDTQYF
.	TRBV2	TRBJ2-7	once	TGTGCCAGCAGAAGCCCTAGCGCCTTCTACGAGCAGTACTTC	CASRSPSAFYEQYF
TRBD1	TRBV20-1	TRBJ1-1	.	TGCAGTGCTAGGAGGGACAGAAACACTGAAGCTTTCTTT	CSARRDRNTEAFF
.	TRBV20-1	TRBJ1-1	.	TGCAGTGCTAGTGAGGACACTGAAGCTTTCTTT	CSASEDTEAFF
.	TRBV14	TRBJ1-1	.	TGTGCCAGCAGCCAAGATCGAGGCAGTAAGAGGGGCACTGAAGCTTTCTTT	CASSQDRGSKRGTEAFF
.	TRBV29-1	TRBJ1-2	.	TGCAGCGTCCTGACAGGTCCGGCTAACTATGGCTACACCTTC	CSVLTGPANYGYTF
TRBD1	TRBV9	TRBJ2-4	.	TGTGCCAGCAGCGTAGCCGGGGACAGGGAAAACATTCAGTACTTC	CASSVAGDRENIQYF
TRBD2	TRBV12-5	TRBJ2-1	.	TGTGCTACTGATAGCGGGGGGGACAATGAGCAGTTCTTC	CATDSGGDNEQFF
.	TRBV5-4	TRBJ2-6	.	TGTGCCAGCAGCTTGGCCAGGGACTCTGGGGCCAACGTCCTGACTTTC	CASSLARDSGANVLTF
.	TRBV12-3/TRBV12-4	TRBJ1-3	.	TGTGCCAGCGGTCCACAGGTGGTCCACACCATATATTTT	CASGPQVVHTIYF
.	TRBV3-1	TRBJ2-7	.	TGTGCCAGCAGCCAGGCCGCCGGAGGGAGCTACGAGCAGTACTTC	CASSQAAGGSYEQYF
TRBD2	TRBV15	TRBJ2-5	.	TGTGCCACCAGCAGAGAGGCGGGGGGCGGATCAGGAGAGACCCAGTACTTC	CATSREAGGGSGETQYF
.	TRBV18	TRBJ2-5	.	TGTGCCAGCTCACCGGTACAAGAGACCCAGTACTTC	CASSPVQETQYF